The entry below gives a single TCR beta chain sequence along with its context. Its antigen is undetermined. The CDR3 is made up of 13 amino acids. Per the germline V gene, CDR1 is KGHSH and CDR2 is LQKENI. Germline trimming cut 5 bases from V and 7 bases from J; bases unmatched to any gene: 8. This sample was included in a study of cytomegalovirus exposure and HLA in healthy donors. Study-wide findings and caveats: As confirmed in vitro, three CMV-associated chains were specific for CMV antigens. Researchers catalogued around 150 TCR beta chains as cytomegalovirus-associated. In a later analysis, first-cohort TCR clusters were found to tend to co-occur in the 120 validation repertoires.

Method: immunoSEQ multiplex PCR; TCRdb's copy keeps in-frame clones and lacks some. Here the sample spans about 78,000 clones, about 95% being singletons. The genes are TRBV18 and TRBJ2-7; TRBD2 matches 7 bases. The sequence derives from a man between 18 and 35 years old in good health and CMV-seropositive. The sample was PBMCs. The CDR3 nucleotides read TGTGCCAGCTCAAACGTCCTGCGGGGGGAGCAGTACTTC. Translation: CASSNVLRGEQYF.